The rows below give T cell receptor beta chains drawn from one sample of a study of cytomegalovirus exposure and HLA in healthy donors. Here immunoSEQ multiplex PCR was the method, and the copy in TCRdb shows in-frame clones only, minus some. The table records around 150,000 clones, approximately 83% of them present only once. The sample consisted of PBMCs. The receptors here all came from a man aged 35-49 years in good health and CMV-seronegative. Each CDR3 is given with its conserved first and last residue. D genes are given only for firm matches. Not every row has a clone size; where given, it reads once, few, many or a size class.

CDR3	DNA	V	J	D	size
CASSVDWTGVSYEQYF	TGTGCCAGCAGCGTAGACTGGACAGGGGTATCCTACGAGCAGTACTTC	TRBV9	TRBJ2-7	TRBD1	few
CASSLVAEGALGEQFF	TGTGCCAGCAGCTTAGTAGCGGAGGGGGCCTTGGGTGAGCAGTTCTTC	TRBV7-2	TRBJ2-1	-	once
CASRVQGDEVEQFF	TGTGCCAGCAGGGTCCAGGGTGATGAAGTTGAGCAGTTCTTC	TRBV6-5	TRBJ2-1	-	-
CASSIPRDSTYEQYF	TGTGCCAGCAGCATCCCCCGGGACAGCACCTACGAGCAGTACTTC	TRBV5-8	TRBJ2-7	TRBD1	-
CASSESRGLRTEAFF	TGCGCCAGCAGTGAATCGAGGGGGCTGCGCACTGAAGCTTTCTTT	TRBV10-2	TRBJ1-1	TRBD1	once
CASSYSAVPTDTQYF	TGTGCCAGCAGTTACTCGGCAGTACCTACAGATACGCAGTATTTT	TRBV6-5	TRBJ2-3	-	-
CASSQEWGGLRTEAFF	TGCGCCAGCAGCCAAGAATGGGGGGGGCTAAGGACTGAAGCTTTCTTT	TRBV4-3	TRBJ1-1	-	-
CASSLTGAKNIQYF	TGTGCCAGCAGCCTGACGGGAGCCAAAAACATTCAGTACTTC	TRBV14	TRBJ2-4	-	-
CASSGGAANTGELFF	TGTGCCAGCAGCGGAGGCGCCGCGAACACCGGGGAGCTGTTTTTT	TRBV11-3	TRBJ2-2	-	-
CASSPGQGGYGYTF	TGTGCCAGCAGCCCAGGACAGGGTGGCTATGGCTACACCTTC	TRBV7-6	TRBJ1-2	TRBD1	-
CASSRQGIDTQYF	TGTGCCAGCAGCCGACAGGGGATAGATACGCAGTATTTT	TRBV28	TRBJ2-3	TRBD1	-
CASSPDRGKDEQYF	TGCGCCAGCAGCCCGGACAGGGGGAAGGACGAGCAGTACTTC	TRBV5-1	TRBJ2-7	TRBD1	-
CASSPRQGMNTEAFF	TGTGCCAGCAGCCCCCGACAGGGGATGAACACTGAAGCTTTCTTT	TRBV5-4	TRBJ1-1	TRBD1	-
CASSLTAFGGAGTEAFF	TGCGCCAGCAGCTTGACCGCCTTTGGGGGGGCGGGAACTGAAGCTTTCTTT	TRBV5-1	TRBJ1-1	-	-
CASSERTSQETQYF	TGTGCCAGCTCAGAAAGGACATCCCAAGAGACCCAGTACTTC	TRBV18	TRBJ2-5	-	-
CASSPFRESDEQFF	TGTGCCAGCAGCCCCTTCCGGGAGTCCGATGAGCAGTTCTTC	TRBV7-3	TRBJ2-1	-	-
CASSSLAGRGGEQFF	TGTGCCAGCAGCTCCCTAGCGGGAAGAGGGGGTGAGCAGTTCTTC	TRBV7-3	TRBJ2-1	TRBD2	-
CASSRRTSGTYNEQFF	TGTGCCAGCAGCCGAAGGACTAGCGGGACTTACAATGAGCAGTTCTTC	TRBV7-3	TRBJ2-1	TRBD2	-
CASSLRLAGGQSTDTQYF	TGCGCCAGCAGCTTGAGACTAGCGGGGGGCCAAAGCACAGATACGCAGTATTTT	TRBV5-1	TRBJ2-3	TRBD2	-
CASSLFDRKDSYEQYF	TGTGCCAGCAGCTTGTTCGACAGGAAAGACTCCTACGAGCAGTACTTC	TRBV7-9	TRBJ2-7	-	-
CASSPPSGSYEQYF	TGTGCCAGCAGCCCTCCCTCGGGATCCTACGAGCAGTACTTC	TRBV9	TRBJ2-7	-	-
CASSEETAAYNEQFF	TGTGCCAGCAGTGAAGAGACAGCCGCCTACAATGAGCAGTTCTTC	TRBV2	TRBJ2-1	-	-
CAWRTSGTPLGELFF	TGTGCCTGGAGGACTAGCGGGACTCCTCTCGGGGAGCTGTTTTTT	TRBV30	TRBJ2-2	TRBD2	once
CASSPRDPPAPLHF	TGTGCCAGCAGCCCGCGGGACCCCCCGGCACCCCTCCACTTT	TRBV7-6	TRBJ1-6	-	-